The subject of this entry is one TCR beta chain. The J segment lost 10 bases and the V segment lost 0 bases, leaving 0 bases of the junction unmatched. CDR1 and CDR2 from the germline V gene are MNHNY and SVGAGI (reference sequence). This CDR3 comprises 12 residues. Per the study methods: Amplification from reference gene primers served as the basis for estimated nucleated cell counts. Assay: immunoSEQ multiplex PCR; the TCRdb copy retains only in-frame clones and omits some. V, J and clone size derive from that table, while D and trimming were established from the DNA sequence. The sample has approximately 31,000 clones, more than 70% seen once. This specimen comes from a study of blood T cell repertoires in COVID-19. For the study at large: Donors in the United States, Italy and Spain gave samples during acute or convalescent COVID-19. PBMCs, B-cell-depleted T cells, or T cells provided the cDNA or gDNA that made up the material.

This chain uses TRBV6-6 with TRBJ2-1; 7 nucleotides align to TRBD2. The specimen sequenced was peripheral blood. The TCR was taken from a human donor with active COVID-19. The donor label of this sample is uncertain. In nucleotides, the CDR3 is TGTGCCAGCAGTTACTCGGGAGGGGAGCAGTTCTTC. Protein sequence: CASSYSGGEQFF.